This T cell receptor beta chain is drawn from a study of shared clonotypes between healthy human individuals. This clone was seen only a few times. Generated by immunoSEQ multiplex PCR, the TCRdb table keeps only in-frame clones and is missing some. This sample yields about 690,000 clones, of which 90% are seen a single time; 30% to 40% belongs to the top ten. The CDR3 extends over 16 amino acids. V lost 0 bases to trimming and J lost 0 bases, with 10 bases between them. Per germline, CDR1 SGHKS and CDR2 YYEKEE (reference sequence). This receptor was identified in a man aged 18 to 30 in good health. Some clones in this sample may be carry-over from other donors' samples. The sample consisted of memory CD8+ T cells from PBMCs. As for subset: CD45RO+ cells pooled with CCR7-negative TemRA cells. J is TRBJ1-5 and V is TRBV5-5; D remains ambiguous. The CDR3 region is CASSLARGDSNQPQHF. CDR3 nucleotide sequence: TGTGCCAGCAGCTTGGCCCGCGGGGATAGCAATCAGCCCCAGCATTTT.